This passage covers 17 T cell receptor beta chains from one sample sequenced in a study of control samples from healthy donors and cancer patients. Here immunoSEQ multiplex PCR was the method, and the copy in TCRdb shows in-frame clones only, minus some. Among approximately 100,000 clones listed, roughly 86% were seen once. Input material: blood. These receptors came from a man aged 55 to 70 in good health.

The gene calls are TRBV6-5 and TRBJ2-3; 7 nucleotides match TRBD1. The CDR3 has 14 amino acids. The J segment lost 5 bases and the V segment lost 6 bases, leaving 8 bases of the junction unmatched. Per germline, CDR1 MNHEY and CDR2 SVGAGI. For the CDR3, the DNA is TGTGCCAGCAGGCCACAGGGGATGGAAGATACGCAGTATTTT. This encodes CASRPQGMEDTQYF.

This chain joins TRBV28 and TRBJ2-1, with TRBD2 matching 10 bases. CDR3 length equals 12 residues. The germline CDR1 and CDR2 sequences are MDHEN and SYDVKM. CDR3 sequence: CATGLAENEQFF. DNA for the CDR3: TGTGCGACCGGACTAGCGGAGAATGAGCAGTTCTTC.

This clone was observed a few times. V usage is TRBV9 and J usage is TRBJ2-5; D possibly uses TRBD1 or TRBD2 (6 bases each). Germline V CDR1 and CDR2: SGDLS, YYNGEE. This CDR3 spans 16 amino acids. V lost 2 bases to trimming and J lost 4 bases, with 18 bases between them. The CDR3 DNA reads as TGTGCCAGCAGCGTCCTCTCGGGGGCAAGTGGAGAGACCCAGTACTTC. Amino acid sequence: CASSVLSGASGETQYF. Looking up the rest from reference TRBV9 and TRBJ2-5 gives the full variable domain: DSGVTQTPKHLITATGQRVTLRCSPRSGDLSVYWYQQSLDQGLQFLIQYYNGEERAKGNILERFSAQQFPDLHSELNLSSLELGDSALYFCASSVLSGASGETQYFGPGTRLLVL.

This clone has only one observation. The rearrangement uses TRBV5-1 and TRBJ2-5; TRBD2 might be the D (7 bases). V lost 0 bases, J lost 1 base, and 13 bases lay in between. Per the germline V gene, CDR1 is SGHRS and CDR2 is YFSETQ. The CDR3 covers 16 residues. The CDR3 DNA is TGCGCCAGCAGCTTGGGGGGGGGCCAAGGCCAAGAGACCCAGTACTTC. Encoded protein: CASSLGGGQGQETQYF.

The gene calls are TRBV6-5 and TRBJ1-1; D might be TRBD1 (5 bases). Trimming removed 8 bases from V and 4 bases from J, with 14 bases in between. The germline CDR1 and CDR2 sequences are MNHEY and SVGAGI. The CDR3 is made up of 13 amino acids. This CDR3 reads CASGMGVTTEAFF. The CDR3 nucleotides read TGTGCCAGCGGGATGGGGGTGACCACTGAAGCTTTCTTT.

This clone was found a few times. This chain uses TRBV4-2 with TRBJ2-5; 12 nucleotides agree with TRBD1. Looked up from germline, CDR1 is LGHNA and CDR2 is YNFKEQ. With V trimmed by 5 bases and J by 5 bases, 9 bases remained unmatched. The CDR3 loop spans 16 amino acids. The CDR3 loop is CASSEKPGQGAETQYF. The CDR3 region has the DNA TGTGCCAGCAGCGAGAAGCCGGGACAGGGGGCGGAGACCCAGTACTTC.

The chain combines TRBV6-6 with TRBJ1-3; D might be TRBD1 (5 bases). V was pared by 0 bases and J by 4 bases, with 10 bases between. CDR1 MNHNY and CDR2 SVGAGI come from the germline V gene (reference sequence). The CDR3 consists of 15 residues. The CDR3 protein is CASSYSDSPGNTIYF. The CDR3 region has the DNA TGTGCCAGCAGTTACTCCGACAGCCCGGGAAACACCATATATTTT.

The V gene is TRBV2, the J gene TRBJ2-5, with 11 bases matching TRBD1. This CDR3 is built from 14 residues. V gave up 6 bases and J gave up 10 bases; unmatched junction bases: 10. Germline assignment: CDR1 SNHLY and CDR2 FYNNEI. In DNA, the CDR3 is TGTGCCAGCAGCGGACAGGGGGCATCGTCCCTCCAGTACTTC. It codes for CASSGQGASSLQYF.

J is TRBJ2-7 and V is TRBV7-2; possibly TRBD2 for D (6 bases). Per germline, CDR1 SGHTA and CDR2 FQGNSA. V lost 10 bases, J lost 1 base, and 17 bases lay in between. The CDR3 runs 14 residues. CDR3 in DNA: TGTGCCACCCGAAACCGGGACTCGTCCTACGAGCAGTACTTC. This sequence encodes CATRNRDSSYEQYF.

The genes are TRBV5-1 and TRBJ2-3; a possible D gene is TRBD2 (6 bases). Germline CDR1 reads SGHRS; CDR2 reads YFSETQ. V shed 2 bases and J shed 4 bases, with 20 bases lying between them. This CDR3 contains 17 residues. Here the CDR3 reads CASSLGRSNVLADTQYF. The CDR3, as DNA: TGCGCCAGCAGCTTAGGGAGGTCCAATGTTTTGGCAGATACGCAGTATTTT.

This chain connects TRBV4-1 to TRBJ2-7, with D unclear. The CDR3 sequence is 14 residues long. The V gene's germline CDR1 is MGHRA and CDR2 YSYEKL. Deletions cut 7 bases from V and 0 bases from J, with 13 bases between. The CDR3 protein is CASKPGMSSYEQYF. The DNA for the CDR3 is TGCGCCAGCAAGCCAGGTATGAGCTCCTACGAGCAGTACTTC.

This clone has just a few counts. The chain carries TRBV6-6 and TRBJ1-5; the D gene is possibly TRBD1 (6 bases). This CDR3 comprises 13 residues. Germline V gene data show CDR1 as MNHNY and CDR2 as SVGAGI (reference sequence). V was pared by 5 bases and J by 6 bases, with 11 bases between. The CDR3 protein is CASSPWDTQPQHF. In nucleotides, the CDR3 is TGTGCCAGCAGTCCCTGGGACACTCAGCCCCAGCATTTT.

The gene calls are TRBV4-1 and TRBJ1-3; D is uncertain. Germline V gene data show CDR1 as MGHRA and CDR2 as YSYEKL. The CDR3 spans 16 residues. Deletions cut 1 base from V and 1 base from J, with 11 bases between. The CDR3 nucleotides read TGCGCCAGCAGCCAAGTCTGGTCTGGTTCTGGAAACACCATATATTTT. Amino acids: CASSQVWSGSGNTIYF.

V gene TRBV5-4 combines with J gene TRBJ2-1; TRBD1 is a possible D gene (5 bases). Germline assignment: CDR1 SGHNT and CDR2 YYREEE (reference sequence). V gave up 4 bases and J gave up 7 bases, with 15 bases separating them. There are 14 residues in the CDR3. In nucleotides, the CDR3 is TGTGCCAGCAGCCCCCGGCAGGGTCGGAATGAGCAGTTCTTC. Translating it yields CASSPRQGRNEQFF.

Only one count was recorded for this clone. The rearrangement uses TRBV28 and TRBJ2-2, with TRBD2 identical over 9 bases. CDR1 and CDR2 (germline): MDHEN, SYDVKM. The CDR3 totals 16 residues. Germline trimming cut 6 bases from V and 6 bases from J; bases unmatched to any gene: 11. The CDR3 loop is CASRVRVAGDAGELFF. The CDR3 DNA sequence: TGTGCCAGCAGGGTCCGGGTAGCGGGGGATGCCGGGGAGCTGTTTTTT.

This clone was detected only a few times. This chain connects TRBV25-1 to TRBJ2-7; 7 nucleotides agree with TRBD2. CDR1 is MGHDK, CDR2 SYGVNS, per germline. The CDR3 sequence is 14 residues long. J was trimmed by 3 bases and V by 4 bases; bases with no gene match: 6. Here the CDR3 DNA reads TGTGCCAGCAGTGTTCTAGCGGAGGTCTACGAGCAGTACTTC. This sequence encodes CASSVLAEVYEQYF.

V usage is TRBV12-3 or TRBV12-4 and J usage is TRBJ1-2; maybe TRBD1 (6 bases). The length of the CDR3 is 13 residues. Between the trimmed V and J ends, which lost 6 bases and 8 bases, there was a span of 16 bases. This chain's CDR3 is CASRSGTSGGYTF. As DNA, the CDR3 is TGTGCCAGCAGGTCCGGGACATCAGGAGGCTACACCTTC.